This T cell receptor beta chain was profiled in a study of cytomegalovirus exposure and HLA in healthy donors. Note on this clone: Its antigen is unknown.

The donors were in the roughly 130-subject validation cohort, distinct from the roughly 720-subject first cohort. Study results and limitations: Three CMV-associated chains proved CMV antigen-specific in vitro. Whilst most TCR sequences proved rare, a subset of public TCRs occurred across many donors.

Clones were read by immunoSEQ multiplex PCR, and TCRdb kept only the in-frame ones, dropping some. The data contain 100,000 to 150,000 clones, 89% of them seen just once; the ten biggest clones take up over 1%. CDR3 length: 14 amino acids. The V gene's germline CDR1 is SNHLY and CDR2 FYNNEI. Germline trimming cut 5 bases from V and 4 bases from J; bases unmatched to any gene: 6. The V gene is TRBV2, the J gene TRBJ2-5, with 8 bases fitting TRBD1. Sequencing was carried out using PBMCs. This receptor was obtained from a woman aged 18-35 years in good health and CMV-seronegative. The CDR3 region is CASSLDRGRETQYF. The CDR3, as DNA: TGTGCCAGCAGTCTAGACAGGGGTCGAGAGACCCAGTACTTC.